This TCR beta chain was found in a study of T cell responses to AZD1222 COVID-19 vaccine. The repertoire was sequenced with immunoSEQ multiplex PCR; TCRdb's copy has only in-frame clones and lacks some. This table has approximately 150,000 clones, around 94% appearing once. Regarding the study as a whole: Following two doses of AZD1222, Spike-specific TCR breadth and depth rose. Researchers report vaccine-associated CD4 TCRs spanning spike, with dominance at 160-218 and 743-854. White British donors predominated, females outnumbered males, and clonal diversity was possibly underestimated. Just a handful of AZD1222 recipients tested seropositive at baseline.

V was shortened by 3 bases and J by 8 bases, with 10 bases between the two germline ends. The CDR3 contains 12 residues. Germline V CDR1 and CDR2: LNHDA, SQIVND (reference sequence). This clone appeared a single time. Its target is unknown. The genes are TRBV19 and TRBJ1-2; unclear D gene. The TCR sequence derives from an adult in good health. The sequenced sample was peripheral blood, obtained on day 0 of AZD1222 vaccination. The CDR3 DNA reads TGTGCCAGTAGTATGGACCCGACCGGCTACACCTTC. Translated: CASSMDPTGYTF.